This TCR beta chain was captured by sequencing in a study of Graves' ophthalmopathy and Graves' hyperthyroidism. Diagnosis was based on clinical symptoms, serum thyroxine, TRAb, thyroid ultrasound and orbital computed tomography. The starting material, over 8.5 ml of fresh peripheral blood, provided the PBMCs. This clonotype was seen just once. What it binds is not known. Points from the study as a whole: Ophthalmopathy progression was predicted by the model at 55% to 71% sensitivity and roughly 72% specificity. Blood was where most expanded thyroid clonotypes above 0.001 frequency also turned up.

Amplification targeted the TCR beta CDR3 regions, with RNA transcripts as the source material. The first-round RT-PCR employed HTBI primers together with the Qiagen OneStep RT-PCR kit. A multiplex PCR was then performed as the second round. MiXCR, run by TCRdb on the multiplex PCR reads, gives a single entry per CDR3 protein. The top ten clones hold under 3.5% of a sample with 500,000 to 800,000 distinct CDR3 sequences, about two fifths of them seen once. V was cut by 8 bases and J by 3 bases, with 20 bases left in between. The germline V gene has CDR1 SQVTM and CDR2 ANQGSEA. CDR3 length equals 15 residues.

This sequence originates from an adult man with Graves' ophthalmopathy. Sequencing was carried out using peripheral blood. The chain links TRBV29-1 to TRBJ1-5; possibly TRBD1 for D (6 bases). The CDR3 DNA follows: TGCAGCCAAGATAGGTCGGCAGGGGACAATCAGCCCCAGCATTTT. Translated: CSQDRSAGDNQPQHF. Full variable domain (outside the CDR3, taken from reference TRBV29-1 and TRBJ1-5): SAVISQKPSRDICQRGTSLTIQCQVDSQVTMMFWYRQQPGQSLTLIATANQGSEATYESGFVIDKFPISRPNLTFSTLTVSNMSPEDSSIYLCSQDRSAGDNQPQHFGDGTRLSIL.